This T cell receptor beta chain appears in the sequencing data of a study of PD-L1 blockade in urothelial cancer. Study context: The patients first took atezolizumab in 2014, receiving 1,200 mg intravenously every 3 weeks. Blood was tested 3 weeks (second dose) and 6 weeks into treatment. About 90% of the roughly 29 patients were men who had bladder-origin urothelial cancer.

Sample numbers ranged from 1 to 8 per patient, encompassing pretreatment and on-treatment collections. Germline V gene sequence: CDR1 MNHNS, CDR2 SASEGT. The V gene lost 2 bases and the J gene lost 1 base, with 12 bases spanning the gap. The CDR3 runs to 16 residues. Assay used: immunoSEQ multiplex PCR; TCRdb lists only in-frame clones, some missing. The table lists some 22,000 clones, around 89% of them singletons. The source is a woman aged 55-69 years with urothelial cancer. The chain is built from TRBV6-1 and TRBJ1-5; D is possibly TRBD1 (5 bases). This specimen was PBMCs, taken around atezolizumab (anti-PD-L1) treatment. The chain's CDR3 is CASSERQGLSNQPQHF. For the CDR3, the DNA is TGTGCCAGCAGTGAACGCCAGGGCCTAAGCAATCAGCCCCAGCATTTT.